The 21 T cell receptor beta chains in this list originate from one sample, sequenced in a study of pediatric ulcerative colitis. Only in-frame clones appear in the TCRdb table, and some are missing; sequencing was by immunoSEQ multiplex PCR. The table includes roughly 64,000 clones, about 90% detected once. Sequenced: blood. These receptors all stem from a boy aged 5-17 years with severe ulcerative colitis.

The chain recombines TRBV27 with TRBJ2-1; D unresolved. Germline V gives CDR1 MNHEY, CDR2 SMNVEV (reference sequence). This CDR3 is 13 amino acids long. V gave up 4 bases and J gave up 12 bases, with 16 bases separating them. The CDR3 nucleotides read TGTGCCAGCAGTTATGGGCAAGCTGTGGGGCAGTTCTTC. Protein sequence: CASSYGQAVGQFF.

This chain uses TRBV7-9 with TRBJ2-1; TRBD2 might be the D (5 bases). The V gene lost 1 base and the J gene lost 5 bases, with 18 bases spanning the gap. Germline V gene sequence: CDR1 SEHNR, CDR2 FQNEAQ (reference sequence). The CDR3 extends over 17 amino acids. The CDR3 protein is CASSLGYLLVGDNEQFF. In DNA, the CDR3 is TGTGCCAGCAGCTTAGGATACTTACTAGTGGGAGACAATGAGCAGTTCTTC.

The rearrangement links TRBV5-4 to TRBJ2-7; 9 nucleotides agree with TRBD1. J was trimmed by 6 bases and V by 3 bases; bases with no gene match: 7. The CDR3 is 14 residues long. Germline V gene data show CDR1 as SGHNT and CDR2 as YYREEE (reference sequence). CDR3 residues: CASSSTGTGSEQYF. CDR3 bases: TGTGCCAGCAGCTCAACCGGGACAGGGAGCGAGCAGTACTTC.

J is TRBJ2-7 and V is TRBV19; D ambiguous. The CDR3 is made up of 14 amino acids. The germline V gene has CDR1 LNHDA and CDR2 SQIVND (reference sequence). The V gene lost 4 bases and the J gene lost 3 bases, with 13 bases spanning the gap. CDR3 loop: CASSRTITGYEQYF. CDR3 nucleotides: TGTGCCAGTAGTAGAACAATTACGGGCTACGAGCAGTACTTC.

The chain carries TRBV7-6 and TRBJ2-3, with 10 positions matching TRBD2. Germline V CDR1 and CDR2: SGHVS, FNYEAQ. With 5 bases clipped from V and 6 bases from J, the junction kept 5 bases outside the gene matches. The CDR3 loop spans 14 amino acids. The CDR3 coding sequence is TGTGCCAGCAGCGCAGCGGGAGGGCGGGATACGCAGTATTTT. It translates to CASSAAGGRDTQYF.

This clone has just one count. The CDR3 bases are TGTGCCAGCAGGGTGGGGACAGACAGACCTATGAACACTGAAGCTTTCTTT. Protein product: CASRVGTDRPMNTEAFF. This chain links TRBV2 with TRBJ1-1, with 7 positions matching TRBD1. Per the germline V gene, CDR1 is SNHLY and CDR2 is FYNNEI. The V and J ends lost 6 bases and 0 bases, in that order; junction bases with no gene match: 13. This CDR3 has 17 residues. Looking up the rest from reference TRBV2 and TRBJ1-1 gives the full variable domain: EPEVTQTPSHQVTQMGQEVILRCVPISNHLYFYWYRQILGQKVEFLVSFYNNEISEKSEIFDDQFSVERPDGSNFTLKIRSTKLEDSAMYFCASRVGTDRPMNTEAFFGQGTRLTVV.

V gene TRBV4-3 combines with J gene TRBJ2-7; TRBD1 aligns across 9 bases. Trimming removed 1 base from V and 2 bases from J; junction bases left unmatched: 3. The CDR3 is 15 amino acids. Germline loops: CDR1 LGHNA, CDR2 YSLEER. CDR3: CASSQGDRAPYEQYF. CDR3 in DNA: TGCGCCAGCAGCCAAGGGGACAGGGCCCCCTACGAGCAGTACTTC.

CDR3 DNA sequence: TGTGCCAGCAGCGTTGACAGCTATCAGCCCCAGCATTTT. Translating it yields CASSVDSYQPQHF. The chain carries TRBV9 and TRBJ1-5, with D tentatively TRBD1 (5 bases). V shed 2 bases and J shed 5 bases, with 8 bases lying between them. This CDR3 has 13 amino acids. Germline CDR1 SGDLS, CDR2 YYNGEE.

As DNA, the CDR3 is TGTGCCAGCAGGGACTTCGGGTTAGGGGGCTACACCTTC. Amino acids: CASRDFGLGGYTF. The rearrangement links TRBV6-1 to TRBJ1-2; D gene ambiguous. Trimming left V 6 bases short and J 8 bases short, with 16 bases between. CDR3 length: 13 amino acids. In germline, CDR1 is MNHNS, CDR2 SASEGT.

This clone was seen only a few times. The V and J genes are TRBV30 and TRBJ1-1; 7 bases agree with TRBD1. With 5 bases clipped from V and 4 bases from J, the junction kept 7 bases outside the gene matches. This CDR3 region has 13 residues. From germline, CDR1 is GTSNPN and CDR2 SVGIG (reference sequence). CDR3 amino acids: CAWLNRGGTEAFF. In DNA form, the CDR3 reads TGTGCCTGGTTGAACAGGGGAGGCACTGAAGCTTTCTTT.

This clone was observed a single time. This rearrangement joins TRBV7-9 to TRBJ2-7; 9 nucleotides agree with TRBD1. Losses at the gene ends were 6 bases for V and 3 bases for J; bases not matched to a gene: 12. The CDR3 runs 16 residues. Germline loops: CDR1 SEHNR, CDR2 FQNEAQ (reference sequence). CDR3 loop: CASSKPGQGRHYEQYF. Here the CDR3 DNA reads TGTGCCAGCAGTAAACCGGGACAGGGCCGCCACTACGAGCAGTACTTC.

This chain links TRBV6-1 with TRBJ2-2, with D unclear. The V gene's germline CDR1 is MNHNS and CDR2 SASEGT. The CDR3 spans 13 residues. The V and J ends lost 4 bases and 1 base respectively, with 4 bases between them. DNA for the CDR3: TGTGCCAGCAGTGTGATGAACACCGGGGAGCTGTTTTTT. Translation: CASSVMNTGELFF.

The V and J genes are TRBV27 and TRBJ1-2; D is possibly TRBD1 (6 bases). This CDR3 has 18 residues. Germline V gene sequence: CDR1 MNHEY, CDR2 SMNVEV (reference sequence). Trimming took 3 bases from V and 5 from J, leaving 25 bases between them. The CDR3 DNA sequence: TGTGCCAGCAGTTTTCTTCCCGGGACAAGTACTACATTTTATGGCTACACCTTC. Amino acids: CASSFLPGTSTTFYGYTF.

V is TRBV6-5 and J is TRBJ2-2; D uncertain. The CDR3 covers 13 residues. V shed 6 bases and J shed 6 bases, with 11 bases lying between them. Germline V lookup: CDR1 MNHEY, CDR2 SVGAGI. The CDR3 DNA reads as TGTGCCAGCAGCTTCCCCCCGGCCGGGGAGCTGTTTTTT. It encodes CASSFPPAGELFF.

This chain uses TRBV5-5 with TRBJ1-1; possibly TRBD1 for D (5 bases). V shed 6 bases and J shed 0 bases, with 12 bases lying between them. The CDR3 covers 14 residues. The V gene's germline CDR1 is SGHKS and CDR2 YYEKEE (reference sequence). The CDR3 is CASNRGRMNTEAFF. For the CDR3, the DNA is TGTGCCAGCAACCGGGGGAGGATGAACACTGAAGCTTTCTTT. Full variable domain (rest looked up from reference TRBV5-5 and TRBJ1-1): DAGVTQSPTHLIKTRGQQVTLRCSPISGHKSVSWYQQVLGQGPQFIFQYYEKEERGRGNFPDRFSARQFPNYSSELNVNALLLGDSALYLCASNRGRMNTEAFFGQGTRLTVV.

The chain couples TRBV11-3 to TRBJ2-1; 11 bases are shared with TRBD2. The CDR3 extends over 17 amino acids. CDR1 and CDR2 (germline): SGHNT, YENEEA. The J segment lost 4 bases and the V segment lost 1 base, leaving 6 bases of the junction unmatched. CDR3 in DNA: TGTGCCAGCAGCTTAGGTATGACTAGCGGGGATTACAATGAGCAGTTCTTC. It yields the protein CASSLGMTSGDYNEQFF.

The chain couples TRBV7-8 to TRBJ1-5; D is uncertain. This CDR3 is built from 16 residues. Germline V gene lookup returns CDR1 SGHVS and CDR2 FQNEAQ. V dropped 1 base and J dropped 3 bases, with 13 bases sitting between them. Written as DNA, the CDR3 is TGTGCCAGCAGCTTAGTCACGGGGATCTCCAATCAGCCCCAGCATTTT. Protein product: CASSLVTGISNQPQHF.

This rearrangement joins TRBV14 to TRBJ2-1, with 8 nucleotides matching TRBD2. CDR3 length equals 15 residues. The germline CDR1 and CDR2 sequences are SGHDN and FVKESK. Trimming removed 1 base from V and 8 bases from J; junction bases left unmatched: 7. The DNA for the CDR3 is TGTGCCAGCAGCCAAGGCACCAGCGGGAGCGATGAGCAGTTCTTC. It encodes CASSQGTSGSDEQFF.

The chain is built from TRBV5-4 and TRBJ2-7; the match to TRBD2 covers 7 bases. Germline lookup yields CDR1 SGHNT and CDR2 YYREEE (reference sequence). J lost 0 bases, V lost 4 bases, and 10 bases had no gene match. CDR3 length: 16 residues. The CDR3 loop reads CASSPFGGENSYEQYF. CDR3 sequence (DNA): TGTGCCAGCAGCCCCTTTGGGGGGGAGAACTCCTACGAGCAGTACTTC.

The chain joins TRBV10-1 to TRBJ2-7; D gene uncertain. The CDR3 runs to 12 residues. V gave up 2 bases and J gave up 1 base, with 3 bases separating them. Germline CDR1 and CDR2: WNHNN and SYGVQD (reference sequence). The CDR3 here is CASSEGSYEQYF. CDR3 nucleotides: TGCGCCAGCAGTGAGGGGTCCTACGAGCAGTACTTC.

The table lists this clone with a few counts. This rearrangement joins TRBV6-1 to TRBJ2-1; D gene unclear. The V and J ends lost 2 bases and 3 bases respectively, with 5 bases between them. Germline V gene lookup returns CDR1 MNHNS and CDR2 SASEGT. This CDR3 region has 13 residues. The CDR3: CASSESYYNEQFF. The DNA of the CDR3 is TGTGCCAGCAGTGAAAGCTACTACAATGAGCAGTTCTTC.